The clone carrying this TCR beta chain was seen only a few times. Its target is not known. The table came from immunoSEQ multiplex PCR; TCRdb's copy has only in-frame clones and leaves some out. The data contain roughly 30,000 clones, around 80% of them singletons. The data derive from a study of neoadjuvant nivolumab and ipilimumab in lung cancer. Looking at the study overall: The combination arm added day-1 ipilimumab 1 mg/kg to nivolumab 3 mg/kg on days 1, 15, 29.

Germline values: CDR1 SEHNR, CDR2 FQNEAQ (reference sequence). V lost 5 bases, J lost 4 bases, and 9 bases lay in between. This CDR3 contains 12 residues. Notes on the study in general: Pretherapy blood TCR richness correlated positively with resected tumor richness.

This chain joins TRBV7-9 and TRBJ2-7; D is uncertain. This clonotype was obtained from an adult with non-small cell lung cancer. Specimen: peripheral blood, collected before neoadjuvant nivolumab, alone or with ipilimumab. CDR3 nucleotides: TGTGCCAGCAGCACCGAAGGTTACGAGCAGTACTTC. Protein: CASSTEGYEQYF.